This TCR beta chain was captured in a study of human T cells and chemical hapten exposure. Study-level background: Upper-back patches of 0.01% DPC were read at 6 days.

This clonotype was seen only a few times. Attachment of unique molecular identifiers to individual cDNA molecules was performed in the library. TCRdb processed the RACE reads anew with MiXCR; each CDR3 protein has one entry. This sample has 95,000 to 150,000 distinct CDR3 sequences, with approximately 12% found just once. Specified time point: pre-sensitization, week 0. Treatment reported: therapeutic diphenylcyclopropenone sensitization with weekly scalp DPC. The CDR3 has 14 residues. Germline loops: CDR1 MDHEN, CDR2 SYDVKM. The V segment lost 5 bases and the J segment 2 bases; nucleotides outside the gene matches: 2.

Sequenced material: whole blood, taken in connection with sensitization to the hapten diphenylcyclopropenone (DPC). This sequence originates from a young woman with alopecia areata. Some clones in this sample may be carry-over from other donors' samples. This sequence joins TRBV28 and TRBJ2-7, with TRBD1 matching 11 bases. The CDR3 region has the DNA TGTGCCAGCAGTACGGGACAGGGGGCCTACGAGCAGTACTTC. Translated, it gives CASSTGQGAYEQYF.